The sequence of this T cell receptor beta chain was determined in a study of blood T cell repertoires in COVID-19. Study in general: The United States, Italy and Spain supplied acute and convalescent COVID-19 samples. T cells, B-cell-depleted T cells, or PBMCs provided the cDNA or gDNA that served as material.

Germline loops: CDR1 SGHRS, CDR2 YFSETQ. The V segment lost 6 bases and the J segment 6 bases; nucleotides outside the gene matches: 8. This CDR3 is built from 13 residues. This clone was detected only once. The repertoire was sequenced with immunoSEQ multiplex PCR; TCRdb's copy has only in-frame clones and lacks some. The table has approximately 220,000 clones, approximately 84% seen once; the top ten hold 7.9%. The sample comprised peripheral blood. The V and J genes are TRBV5-1 and TRBJ2-7, with 8 bases aligning to TRBD1. This clonotype originated in a woman older than 75 with acute or convalescent COVID-19. CDR3 sequence: CASTATGGREQYF. As DNA, the CDR3 is TGCGCCAGCACCGCTACAGGGGGTCGCGAGCAGTACTTC.